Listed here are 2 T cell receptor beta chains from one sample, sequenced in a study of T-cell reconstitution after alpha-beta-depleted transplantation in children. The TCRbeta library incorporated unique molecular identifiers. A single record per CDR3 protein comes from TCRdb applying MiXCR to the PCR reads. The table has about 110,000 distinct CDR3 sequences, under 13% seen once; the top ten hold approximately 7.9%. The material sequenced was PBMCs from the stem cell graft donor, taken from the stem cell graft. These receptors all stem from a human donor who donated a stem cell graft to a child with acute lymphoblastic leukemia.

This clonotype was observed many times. CDR3 DNA: TGCGCCAGCAGGATGCAAACAGGGGGCTACGAGCAGTACTTC. It translates to CASRMQTGGYEQYF. The J gene is TRBJ2-7, the V gene TRBV5-1, with 8 bases aligning to TRBD1. The CDR3 is 14 amino acids. Germline trimming cut 5 bases from V and 3 bases from J; bases unmatched to any gene: 7. Germline V CDR1 and CDR2: SGHRS, YFSETQ.

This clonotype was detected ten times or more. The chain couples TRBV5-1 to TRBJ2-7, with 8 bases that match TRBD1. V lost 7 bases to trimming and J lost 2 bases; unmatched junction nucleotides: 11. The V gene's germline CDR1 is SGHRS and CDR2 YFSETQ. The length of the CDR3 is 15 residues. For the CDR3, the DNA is TGCGCCAGCTCCCGAGGGGACAGGACAGCCTACGAGCAGTACTTC. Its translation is CASSRGDRTAYEQYF.